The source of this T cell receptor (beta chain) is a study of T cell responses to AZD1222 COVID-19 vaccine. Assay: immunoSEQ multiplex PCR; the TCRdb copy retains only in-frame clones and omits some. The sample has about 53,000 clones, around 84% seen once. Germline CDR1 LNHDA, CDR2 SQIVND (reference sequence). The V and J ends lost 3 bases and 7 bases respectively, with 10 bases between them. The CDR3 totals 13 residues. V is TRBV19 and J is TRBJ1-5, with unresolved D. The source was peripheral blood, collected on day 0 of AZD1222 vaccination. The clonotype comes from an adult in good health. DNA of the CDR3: TGTGCCAGTAGTATCGGGGTCGGCCAGCCCCAGCATTTT. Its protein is CASSIGVGQPQHF.